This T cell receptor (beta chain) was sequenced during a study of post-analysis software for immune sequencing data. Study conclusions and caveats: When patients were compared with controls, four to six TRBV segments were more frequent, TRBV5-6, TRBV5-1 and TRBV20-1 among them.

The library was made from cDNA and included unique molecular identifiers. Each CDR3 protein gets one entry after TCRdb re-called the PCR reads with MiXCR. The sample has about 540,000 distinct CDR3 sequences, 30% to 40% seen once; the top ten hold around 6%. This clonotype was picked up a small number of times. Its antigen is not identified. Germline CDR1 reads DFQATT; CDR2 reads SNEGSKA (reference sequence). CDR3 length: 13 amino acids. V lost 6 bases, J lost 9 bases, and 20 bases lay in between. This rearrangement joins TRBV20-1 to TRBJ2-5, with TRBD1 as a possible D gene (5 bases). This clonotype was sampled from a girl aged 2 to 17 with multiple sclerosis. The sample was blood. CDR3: CSAKGAVQDPQYF. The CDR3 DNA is TGCAGTGCCAAAGGGGCCGTCCAAGATCCCCAGTACTTC.